This T cell receptor beta chain was recovered during a study of beta chain features in type 1 diabetes. Study-level findings and limits: Shorter TCRB CDR3s, moderately but significantly so, were found in Type 1 diabetes patients in all four CD4+ subsets.

Expressed TCRB transcripts were sequenced because the isolated RNA had all been reverse transcribed beforehand. This table comes from immunoSEQ multiplex PCR, and its TCRdb copy is limited to in-frame clones, with some not included. The sample includes around 16,000 clones, approximately 70% of them seen just once. Concerning this clone: Its antigen remains unknown.

The sequence derives from a man aged 25-45 years with type 1 diabetes. The sequenced sample was stem cell memory CD4+ T cells from blood.

The DNA for the CDR3 is TGTGCCAGCACCAAATCAAACAGGGGGCAAGGCTACACCTTC. It codes for CASTKSNRGQGYTF. V gene TRBV28 combines with J gene TRBJ1-2; 9 bases match TRBD1. Germline CDR1 reads MDHEN; CDR2 reads SYDVKM. The CDR3 covers 14 residues. J gave up 8 bases and V 7 bases, and 11 bases lay outside the gene matches.